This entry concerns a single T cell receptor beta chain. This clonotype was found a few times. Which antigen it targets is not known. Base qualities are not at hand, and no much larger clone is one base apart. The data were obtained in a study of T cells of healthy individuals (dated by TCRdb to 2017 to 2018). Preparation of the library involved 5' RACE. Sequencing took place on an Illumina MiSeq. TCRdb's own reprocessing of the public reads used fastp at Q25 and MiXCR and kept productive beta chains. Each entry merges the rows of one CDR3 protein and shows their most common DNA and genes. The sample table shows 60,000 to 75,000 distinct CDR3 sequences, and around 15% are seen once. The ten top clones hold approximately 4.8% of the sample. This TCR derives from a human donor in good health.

The CDR3 sequence is CASSGDGRNTQYF. The DNA sequence reads TGTGCCAGCAGCGGTGATGGCCGTAATACGCAGTATTTT. The V and J genes are TRBV7-2 and TRBJ2-3, with the D gene not clear enough to name. The CDR3 holds 13 amino acids from the cysteine to the phenylalanine. The sequence is cut down to CDR3 DNA, 39 bases in frame from base 1. The germline V gene gives CDR1 as SGHTA and CDR2 as FQGNSA. Between the V and J ends, shortened by 5 bases and 7 bases respectively, the junction contains 13 bases.